These 28 T cell receptor beta chains were all obtained from the same sample, sequenced in a study. TCRdb used MiXCR to reprocess the 5' RACE reads, holding one entry per CDR3 protein. This sample has about 40,000 distinct CDR3 sequences, with around a fifth found just once. Treg sorting used a CD4+CD25+CD127-/low gate. What was sequenced was Tregs sorted from a lymph node. The source is a female donor with breast cancer.

The V and J genes are TRBV3-1 and TRBJ1-1, with a tentative D call TRBD1 (5 bases). With 3 bases removed from V and 1 base from J, the gap between germline ends came to 6 bases. The germline CDR1 and CDR2 sequences are LGHDT and YNNKEL (reference sequence). The CDR3 spans 13 residues. Here the CDR3 reads CASSHGGNTEAFF. Written as DNA, the CDR3 is TGTGCCAGCAGCCATGGGGGGAACACTGAAGCTTTCTTT.

Concerning this clonotype: The germline gene is not matched at one end of the junction; a read error may be the cause. The rearrangement links TRBV7-7 to TRBJ2-1, with D unclear. Germline CDR1 reads SSHAT; CDR2 reads FNYEAQ (reference sequence). There are 13 residues in the CDR3. CDR3 DNA: TGTGCTAGCAGCCATTGGGGTCAGCATGAGCAGTTCTTC. Translating it yields CASSHWGQHEQFF.

With respect to this clonotype: Since a much larger clone is just one base distant, this may be a read error. This chain joins TRBV15 and TRBJ2-1; TRBD2 is a possible D gene (6 bases). The CDR3 length is 16 residues. Germline assignment: CDR1 LNHNV and CDR2 YYDKDF (reference sequence). The chain's CDR3 is CAASRPGTSPLDEQFF. In DNA, the CDR3 is TGTGCCGCCAGCAGACCCGGGACTTCTCCTTTGGATGAGCAGTTCTTC.

This clonotype has just a few counts. The chain combines TRBV27 with TRBJ2-7, with TRBD1 matching 8 bases. The CDR3 runs to 14 residues. The V segment lost 8 bases and the J segment 3 bases; nucleotides outside the gene matches: 9. CDR1 and CDR2 from the germline V gene are MNHEY and SMNVEV (reference sequence). The DNA of the CDR3 is TGTGCCAGCTCTGCTGGGACAGGCTTCTACGAGCAGTACTTC. It is translated as CASSAGTGFYEQYF.

CDR3 region: CAGGNAGTGGIEQYF. The CDR3 DNA reads TGTGCCGGCGGCAACGCAGGGACAGGGGGCATCGAGCAGTACTTC. This sequence joins TRBV4-2 and TRBJ2-7; 12 bases line up with TRBD1. Germline lookup yields CDR1 LGHNA and CDR2 YNFKEQ. J lost 6 bases, V lost 11 bases, and 14 bases had no gene match. The CDR3 spans 15 residues.

This clonotype has at least ten counts. This chain links TRBV12-3 or TRBV12-4 with TRBJ2-7; 8 bases map to TRBD2. V shed 6 bases, J shed 4 bases, and the junction held 8 bases outside the gene matches. The CDR3 length is 14 residues. The CDR3 DNA is TGTGCCAGCAGGAGAGCGGGAGTGGGTTACGAGCAGTACTTC. Translated: CASRRAGVGYEQYF.

The chain joins TRBV3-1 to TRBJ2-7; 14 nucleotides match TRBD2. Germline V gene lookup returns CDR1 LGHDT and CDR2 YNNKEL (reference sequence). Losses at the gene ends were 1 base for V and 3 bases for J; bases not matched to a gene: 5. This CDR3 is built from 17 residues. The CDR3 protein is CASSQVGTSGRYYEQYF. The DNA of the CDR3 is TGTGCCAGCAGCCAAGTTGGGACTAGCGGGAGATACTACGAGCAGTACTTC.

This clonotype was detected many times. The V gene is TRBV29-1, the J gene TRBJ1-1; 7 nucleotides agree with TRBD1. V shed 6 bases and J 3 bases; nucleotides not matched to a gene: 4. Per germline, CDR1 SQVTM and CDR2 ANQGSEA. This CDR3 has 12 residues. DNA for the CDR3: TGCAGCGTGCCCGGGACAGACACTGAAGCTTTCTTT. Its protein is CSVPGTDTEAFF.

Of note for this clonotype: The conserved closing phenylalanine or tryptophan is absent in this CDR3, likely reflecting a read error. This rearrangement joins TRBV20-1 to TRBJ2-1, with D possibly matching TRBD2 (5 bases). The CDR3 totals 14 residues. In germline, CDR1 is DFQATT, CDR2 SNEGSKA (reference sequence). V was clipped by 3 bases and J by 7 bases, with 16 bases between them. CDR3 amino acids: CSASSGTDWNEQFL. CDR3 coding DNA: TGCAGTGCTAGTTCGGGAACAGATTGGAATGAGCAGTTCCTC.

CDR3 DNA sequence: TGTGCCAGCAGCTTAGCCACCGGGACAGTGTTTCAGCCCCAGCATTTT. Translation gives CASSLATGTVFQPQHF. V and J are TRBV7-9 and TRBJ1-5; 7 bases match TRBD1. Germline values: CDR1 SEHNR, CDR2 FQNEAQ (reference sequence). Unmatched junction bases numbered 8, after V lost 0 bases and J lost 6 bases. The CDR3 runs 16 residues.

This clonotype occurred many times. V and J are TRBV6-1 and TRBJ2-1; maybe TRBD2 (5 bases). This CDR3 is 15 amino acids long. With 3 bases removed from V and 0 bases from J, the gap between germline ends came to 9 bases. In germline, CDR1 is MNHNS, CDR2 SASEGT. The CDR3 spells CASSDEGNSYNEQFF. In DNA, the CDR3 is TGTGCCAGCAGTGATGAGGGTAACTCCTACAATGAGCAGTTCTTC.

This clonotype was seen at least ten times. The chain combines TRBV29-1 with TRBJ2-5; a possible D gene is TRBD2 (6 bases). The CDR3 length is 15 residues. Trimming left V 3 bases short and J 5 bases short, with 19 bases between. Germline CDR1 reads SQVTM; CDR2 reads ANQGSEA. CDR3: CSVDEPDPGDETQYF. CDR3 DNA: TGCAGCGTTGACGAACCCGATCCGGGAGACGAGACCCAGTACTTC.

This clonotype was seen a handful of times. The CDR3 DNA is TGTGCCAGCAGTCGACTAGGTGTTGGGGGCTACAATGAGCAGTTCTTC. This translates into CASSRLGVGGYNEQFF. The rearrangement uses TRBV6-2 or TRBV6-3 and TRBJ2-1, with TRBD2 as a possible D gene (6 bases). The V gene's germline CDR1 is MNHEY and CDR2 SVGEGT. The CDR3 runs 16 residues. V lost 5 bases and J lost 3, with 17 bases in between.

V usage is TRBV2 and J usage is TRBJ2-1, with D uncertain. The CDR3 contains 15 residues. Germline V lookup: CDR1 SNHLY, CDR2 FYNNEI. V lost 0 bases, J lost 0 bases, and 6 bases lay in between. The CDR3 protein is CASSEATVSYNEQFF. CDR3 nucleotides: TGTGCCAGCAGTGAAGCCACAGTCTCCTACAATGAGCAGTTCTTC.

This clonotype was recorded many times. The chain links TRBV10-3 to TRBJ1-1; the D is unclear. This CDR3 has 14 residues. Trimming pared 7 bases from V and 3 bases from J, leaving 15 bases between. The germline gives CDR1 ENHRY, CDR2 SYGVKD. CDR3 sequence reads: CAITQARRDTEAFF. CDR3 in DNA: TGTGCCATCACACAAGCGAGACGAGACACTGAAGCTTTCTTT.

This clonotype was seen a few times. The genes are TRBV5-1 and TRBJ1-5; no definite D call. This CDR3 contains 13 residues. The germline V and J ends were trimmed by 0 bases and 6 bases, with 7 bases remaining between them. Germline values: CDR1 SGHRS, CDR2 YFSETQ. The CDR3 loop reads CASSLEGFQPQHF. The CDR3 DNA follows: TGCGCCAGCAGCTTGGAAGGGTTTCAGCCCCAGCATTTT.

The sample holds one count of this clonotype. A read error may be the cause here, since a much bigger clone is one base away. The chain joins TRBV5-1 to TRBJ2-5, with a possible D match to TRBD1 (6 bases). This CDR3 contains 14 residues. Per germline, CDR1 SGHRS and CDR2 YFSETQ. Trimming left V 7 bases short and J 7 bases short, with 20 bases between. CDR3 region: CASGEQGDRGTQYF. CDR3 bases: TGCGCCAGCGGTGAACAGGGAGACAGAGGGACCCAGTACTTC.

V usage is TRBV7-3 and J usage is TRBJ2-1; 13 nucleotides match TRBD2. The V gene's germline CDR1 is SGHTA and CDR2 FQGTGA. There are 18 residues in the CDR3. Trimming cost V 9 bases and J 3 bases; bases outside gene matches: 14. The CDR3 loop is CARIWTSGGSGNYNEQFF. CDR3 nucleotide sequence: TGTGCCAGAATCTGGACTAGCGGGGGATCGGGAAACTACAATGAGCAGTTCTTC.

This sequence joins TRBV20-1 and TRBJ2-1, with D perhaps TRBD2 (6 bases). CDR1 is DFQATT, CDR2 SNEGSKA, per germline (reference sequence). The V and J ends lost 1 base and 4 bases respectively, with 23 bases between them. This CDR3 is 18 amino acids long. The CDR3 DNA reads TGCAGTGCTAGAGGGCCCCAGGCCGGGCTAGCGTATTACAATGAGCAGTTCTTC. Its translation: CSARGPQAGLAYYNEQFF.

This clonotype was seen many times. V gene TRBV5-5 combines with J gene TRBJ1-1, with 9 positions matching TRBD1. This CDR3 has 15 amino acids. Germline values: CDR1 SGHKS, CDR2 YYEKEE (reference sequence). With 3 bases clipped from V and 3 bases from J, the junction kept 6 bases outside the gene matches. The CDR3 loop is CASSSTGGADTEAFF. CDR3 coding DNA: TGTGCCAGCAGCTCCACAGGGGGCGCGGACACTGAAGCTTTCTTT.

This chain joins TRBV11-2 and TRBJ1-1; a possible D gene is TRBD1 (5 bases). CDR3 length: 13 amino acids. The ends were cut back, 3 bases at V and 4 bases at J, with 9 bases in the middle. Germline CDR1 is SGHAT and CDR2 is FQNNGV. The CDR3 reads CASSFGGVTEAFF. CDR3 nucleotides: TGTGCCAGCAGCTTCGGGGGAGTCACTGAAGCTTTCTTT.

The CDR3 DNA follows: TGTGCCTCCCAGCTGGCTGCCCTTAATAAGCAGTTCTTC. Translated: CASQLAALNKQFF. The chain has TRBV24-1 and TRBJ2-1; no definite D call. The germline V gene has CDR1 KGHDR and CDR2 SFDVKD. This CDR3 comprises 13 residues. Trimming took off 12 bases at V and 11 bases at J, with 22 bases between the two ends.

Points on this clonotype: A much larger clone differs by one base, so this may be a read error. J is TRBJ2-3 and V is TRBV29-1; D unresolved. Germline CDR1 reads SQVTM; CDR2 reads ANQGSEA. Trimming removed 7 bases from V and 2 bases from J, with 16 bases in between. This CDR3 is built from 14 residues. The CDR3 nucleotides read TGCAGCGCTCAGTGGGATCGACTCACAGATACGCAGTATTTT. This gives the protein CSAQWDRLTDTQYF.

In the case of this clonotype: A much larger clonotype is one base distant, so this may be a read error. CDR3 region: CASGQSFDGPTGELFF. The CDR3 nucleotides are TGCGCCAGCGGCCAATCCTTCGACGGGCCCACCGGGGAGCTGTTTTTT. The chain is built from TRBV4-3 and TRBJ2-2; D unclear. The germline V gene has CDR1 LGHNA and CDR2 YSLEER. This CDR3 region has 16 residues.

This clonotype has just a few counts. The rearrangement links TRBV11-2 to TRBJ2-1; TRBD2 matches at 8 bases. Trimming removed 2 bases from V and 5 bases from J; junction bases left unmatched: 5. The CDR3 covers 15 residues. CDR1 and CDR2 from the germline V gene are SGHAT and FQNNGV. The CDR3 nucleotides are TGTGCCAGCAGCTTAACGGGAGGGAACCACAATGAGCAGTTCTTC. Translation gives CASSLTGGNHNEQFF.

This clonotype was seen only a few times. The chain is built from TRBV3-1 and TRBJ1-2; 8 positions match TRBD1. Germline CDR1 and CDR2: LGHDT and YNNKEL (reference sequence). The ends lost 0 bases at V and 3 bases at J; junction bases unmatched: 18. The length of the CDR3 is 20 residues. CDR3 residues: CASSQDQMVMGQGAYYGYTF. CDR3 coding DNA: TGTGCCAGCAGCCAAGATCAAATGGTGATGGGGCAGGGGGCGTACTATGGCTACACCTTC.

There are many counts of this clonotype. The chain couples TRBV10-3 to TRBJ2-7, with 11 nucleotides matching TRBD2. Trimming took 0 bases from V and 2 from J; bases not matched to a gene: 6. Germline-derived CDR1 and CDR2 are ENHRY and SYGVKD. This CDR3 spans 17 amino acids. The CDR3 protein is CAISESRGLAATYEQYF. In nucleotides, the CDR3 is TGTGCCATCAGTGAGTCCCGGGGACTAGCGGCAACCTACGAGCAGTACTTC.

The CDR3 loop is CASSEWAGADTQYF. In nucleotides, the CDR3 is TGTGCCAGCAGTGAATGGGCGGGGGCAGATACGCAGTATTTT. The rearrangement links TRBV6-1 to TRBJ2-3, with 7 bases matching TRBD2. This CDR3 has 14 amino acids. V was clipped by 2 bases and J by 4 bases; unmatched bases: 3. Looked up from germline, CDR1 is MNHNS and CDR2 is SASEGT.